Listed below are T cell receptor beta chains from one sample, sequenced in a study of blood T cell repertoires in COVID-19. Repertoires were generated with immunoSEQ multiplex PCR, while TCRdb's copy carries only in-frame clones and drops some. The sample has about 280,000 clones, 86% seen once. Sequencing input: peripheral blood. These receptors were obtained from a woman aged 25 to 45 with active or convalescent COVID-19. Each CDR3 is given without its conserved first and last residue. The order of the fields is clone size, V gene, J gene, CDR3 protein. The size of a clone is reported for some rows only, either as once, few or many, or as a class for expanded clones.

clone size: NA
V gene: TRBV2
J gene: TRBJ1-5
CDR3 protein: ASTVHQGEPQH

clone size: NA
V gene: TRBV5-4
J gene: TRBJ2-3
CDR3 protein: ASSLFRRLRDTQY

clone size: NA
V gene: TRBV7-9
J gene: TRBJ2-7
CDR3 protein: ASSLARGADEQY

clone size: NA
V gene: TRBV19
J gene: TRBJ1-5
CDR3 protein: ASSIGPATVNQPQH

clone size: NA
V gene: TRBV2
J gene: TRBJ1-6
CDR3 protein: ASNGQVSESPLH

clone size: few
V gene: TRBV5-1
J gene: TRBJ2-1
CDR3 protein: ASSPMTSGVEQF

clone size: NA
V gene: TRBV19
J gene: TRBJ2-1
CDR3 protein: ASSIRLTVSSYNEQF

clone size: NA
V gene: TRBV7-2
J gene: TRBJ2-5
CDR3 protein: ASSPSAGGRTQY

clone size: NA
V gene: TRBV5-8
J gene: TRBJ1-2
CDR3 protein: ASSLGTNYGYT

clone size: NA
V gene: TRBV28
J gene: TRBJ2-7
CDR3 protein: ASTPPGTAYEQY

clone size: NA
V gene: TRBV5-1
J gene: TRBJ2-5
CDR3 protein: ASSSGHQETQY

clone size: NA
V gene: TRBV6-5
J gene: TRBJ2-2
CDR3 protein: ASSDRGGRTGELF